The clone carrying this T cell receptor (beta chain) was counted only a few times. The method was immunoSEQ multiplex PCR; TCRdb's version includes in-frame clones alone and lacks a portion of them. The repertoire holds approximately 140,000 clones, with roughly 85% as singletons. J gave up 2 bases and V 3 bases, and 1 base lay outside the gene matches. The CDR3 has 14 amino acids. Germline V gene lookup returns CDR1 LGHNA and CDR2 YNFKEQ. These data originate in a study of blood T cell repertoires in COVID-19. This clonotype was obtained from a man aged 65-85 years with acute or convalescent COVID-19. The sequencing input was peripheral blood. The V call is TRBV4-2, the J call TRBJ2-7; 10 nucleotides agree with TRBD2. As DNA, the CDR3 is TGTGCCAGCAGCCAGGGGACTAGCGCCTACGAGCAGTACTTC. Translation: CASSQGTSAYEQYF.